The 24 T cell receptor beta chains in this list originate from one sample, sequenced in a study of Graves' ophthalmopathy and Graves' hyperthyroidism. From RNA, the CDR3 regions of TCR beta chains were amplified and sequenced. Second-round multiplex PCR followed a first-round RT-PCR using HTBI primers. TCRdb re-analysed the multiplex PCR reads in MiXCR, keeping a single row per CDR3 protein. The data contain roughly 1.1 million distinct CDR3 sequences, about 40% of them singletons. The sample consisted of peripheral blood or thyroid tissue (not recorded which). These TCRs come from an adult man with Graves' hyperthyroidism.

The CDR3 protein is CASSQNRGTGDEKLFF. CDR3 nucleotides: TGCGCCAGCAGCCAGAACCGCGGGACAGGCGATGAAAAACTGTTTTTT. The V and J genes are TRBV4-1 and TRBJ1-4, with 8 bases that match TRBD1. The CDR3 covers 16 residues. Trimming cost V 3 bases and J 6 bases; bases outside gene matches: 9. In germline, CDR1 is MGHRA, CDR2 YSYEKL.

This clonotype was seen only a few times. The chain employs TRBV7-3 and TRBJ1-1; the D is unclear. This CDR3 has 14 amino acids. Germline assignment: CDR1 SGHTA and CDR2 FQGTGA. V was shortened by 6 bases and J by 7 bases, with 18 bases between the two germline ends. CDR3 bases: TGTGCCAGCAGTGAGTGGGCCCCTCGCGGTGAAGCTTTCTTT. Translated: CASSEWAPRGEAFF.

This clonotype occurred many times. In DNA, the CDR3 is TGTGCCACCACTAGCGGGAGGGCCTTGACCGGGGAGCTGTTTTTT. Amino acid sequence: CATTSGRALTGELFF. This chain connects TRBV19 to TRBJ2-2; TRBD2 matches at 13 bases. The CDR3 runs to 15 residues. CDR1 is LNHDA, CDR2 SQIVND, per germline (reference sequence). V shed 10 bases and J 5 bases; nucleotides not matched to a gene: 7. Variable domain in full (rest from reference TRBV19 and TRBJ2-2): DGGITQSPKYLFRKEGQNVTLSCEQNLNHDAMYWYRQDPGQGLRLIYYSQIVNDFQKGDIAEGYSVSREKKESFPLTVTSAQKNPTAFYLCATTSGRALTGELFFGEGSRLTVL.

This rearrangement joins TRBV12-3 or TRBV12-4 to TRBJ2-5; the D is unclear. Trimming removed 2 bases from V and 2 bases from J, with 6 bases in between. This CDR3 comprises 13 residues. The CDR3 reads CASSLHKQETQYF. DNA for the CDR3: TGTGCCAGCAGTTTACATAAACAAGAGACCCAGTACTTC.

With regard to this clonotype: Just one base apart from a much larger clone, this may be a read error. V is TRBV2 and J is TRBJ2-5, with unresolved D. The V end lost 7 bases, the J end lost 3 bases, and 15 bases lay between the germline ends. Germline V gene lookup returns CDR1 SNHLY and CDR2 FYNNEI. The CDR3 is 14 amino acids. The CDR3 is CASNSRALKETQYF. Written as DNA, the CDR3 is TGTGCCAGCAATTCCCGGGCACTTAAAGAGACCCAGTACTTC.

Regarding this clonotype: The germline gene is not matched at one end of the junction; a read error may be the cause. The chain uses TRBV10-3 and TRBJ1-3; D unclear. The CDR3 spans 16 residues. The germline CDR1 and CDR2 sequences are ENHRY and SYGVKD. The CDR3 protein is CAISGRQAEDGNTTYF. CDR3 bases: TGTGCCATCAGTGGAAGGCAGGCCGAAGATGGAAACACCACATATTTT.

The chain employs TRBV20-1 and TRBJ1-1; D not resolved. Germline lookup yields CDR1 DFQATT and CDR2 SNEGSKA (reference sequence). V was trimmed by 8 bases and J by 2 bases, leaving 9 bases between them. CDR3 length equals 11 residues. The CDR3 DNA reads as TGCAGTTATCGGGCAAACACTGAAGCTTTCTTT. Translation gives CSYRANTEAFF.

This clonotype was found a few times. This may stem from a read error, because a much larger clone lies one nucleotide away. DNA of the CDR3: TGTGCCAGCACCTCAGCCACATACGAGCAGTGCTTC. It codes for CASTSATYEQCF. The V call is TRBV7-9, the J call TRBJ2-7; D uncertain. Germline loops: CDR1 SEHNR, CDR2 FQNEAQ (reference sequence). There are 12 residues in the CDR3.

In regard to this clonotype: A single base separates this from a much larger clone, so it may be a read error. The conserved phenylalanine or tryptophan is not found at the CDR3 terminus, so this likely reflects a read error. Because the CDR3's place on the DNA is in doubt, the DNA is left out and the CDR3 is given as listed by TCRdb. This CDR3 reads CASSLAGATTTL. This chain connects TRBV5-6 to TRBJ1-2; no DNA check was done on the table's D call, TRBD1. Germline V gene lookup returns CDR1 SGHDT and CDR2 YYEEEE. The CDR3 spans 12 residues, counting both ends.

V is TRBV24-1 and J is TRBJ2-7; 10 bases map to TRBD1. J lost 3 bases, V lost 3 bases, and 13 bases had no gene match. Germline V gene sequence: CDR1 KGHDR, CDR2 SFDVKD. The CDR3 contains 18 residues. CDR3 in amino acids: CATSDQTGGITPRYEQYF. The DNA for the CDR3 is TGTGCCACCAGTGATCAGACAGGGGGCATTACCCCACGCTACGAGCAGTACTTC.

This clonotype came up many times. The rearrangement uses TRBV7-7 and TRBJ2-2; TRBD1 matches 8 bases. The CDR3 spans 17 residues. Germline loops: CDR1 SSHAT, CDR2 FNYEAQ (reference sequence). J lost 2 bases, V lost 1 base, and 6 bases had no gene match. The CDR3 DNA is TGTGCCAGCAGCTTAGGCTCGACAGGGGCAAACACCGGGGAGCTGTTTTTT. Its translation: CASSLGSTGANTGELFF.

Many counts were recorded for this clonotype. The chain joins TRBV11-3 to TRBJ2-5, with 12 positions matching TRBD2. Per the germline V gene, CDR1 is SGHNT and CDR2 is YENEEA. This CDR3 contains 16 residues. With 2 bases clipped from V and 3 bases from J, the junction kept 4 bases outside the gene matches. DNA for the CDR3: TGTGCCAGCAGCTTACGACTAGCGGGAGCTAAAGAGACCCAGTACTTC. Protein product: CASSLRLAGAKETQYF.

In regard to this clonotype: A read error is possible here, since a much larger clone lies one base away. V and J are TRBV7-9 and TRBJ1-5; tentative D call: TRBD1 (5 bases). The CDR3 has 17 amino acids. Trimming stripped 5 bases from V and 2 bases from J, with 19 bases between. Per germline, CDR1 SEHNR and CDR2 FQNEAQ (reference sequence). This chain's CDR3 is CASSLGYGGEGNQPQHF. The CDR3 bases are TGTGCCAGCAGCCTGGGATATGGGGGGGAGGGCAATCAGCCCCAGCATTTT.

The chain is built from TRBV4-3 and TRBJ2-2; the D gene is possibly TRBD1 (6 bases). The V and J ends lost 0 bases and 0 bases respectively, with 8 bases between them. Germline CDR1 is LGHNA and CDR2 is YSLEER. The CDR3 has 16 residues. The CDR3 nucleotides read TGCGCCAGCAGCCAAGATAACAGGGCGAACACCGGGGAGCTGTTTTTT. This sequence encodes CASSQDNRANTGELFF.

This clonotype has only a few counts. The chain joins TRBV10-3 to TRBJ1-5, with no clear D. Germline V lookup: CDR1 ENHRY, CDR2 SYGVKD. This CDR3 contains 16 residues. Trimming took 0 bases from V and 2 from J, leaving 11 bases between them. CDR3: CAISESAGFGNQPQHF. The CDR3 region has the DNA TGTGCCATCAGTGAGTCCGCGGGGTTTGGCAATCAGCCCCAGCATTTT.

The chain couples TRBV7-9 to TRBJ2-5; 10 bases agree with TRBD1. Germline V gene lookup returns CDR1 SEHNR and CDR2 FQNEAQ (reference sequence). V shed 5 bases and J 4 bases; nucleotides not matched to a gene: 10. The CDR3 consists of 16 residues. In nucleotides, the CDR3 is TGTGCCAGCAGCCTTAACCCTAGACAGGGGGCAGAGACCCAGTACTTC. It specifies CASSLNPRQGAETQYF.

The chain couples TRBV12-3 or TRBV12-4 to TRBJ1-2; 11 positions agree with TRBD1. V gave up 7 bases and J gave up 8 bases; unmatched junction bases: 9. The CDR3 covers 14 residues. The chain's CDR3 is CASTRTGGAEGYTF. In nucleotides, the CDR3 is TGTGCCAGCACCAGGACAGGGGGCGCGGAAGGCTACACCTTC.

This clonotype was counted ten times or more. The chain uses TRBV19 and TRBJ1-2, with 7 bases matching TRBD1. Losses at the gene ends were 6 bases for V and 6 bases for J; bases not matched to a gene: 7. Germline CDR1 reads LNHDA; CDR2 reads SQIVND (reference sequence). The CDR3 consists of 13 residues. This CDR3 is CASSYRGFHGYTF. CDR3 coding DNA: TGTGCCAGTAGCTACAGGGGTTTTCATGGCTACACCTTC. The entire variable domain, with the rest obtained from reference TRBV19 and TRBJ1-2, is as follows: DGGITQSPKYLFRKEGQNVTLSCEQNLNHDAMYWYRQDPGQGLRLIYYSQIVNDFQKGDIAEGYSVSREKKESFPLTVTSAQKNPTAFYLCASSYRGFHGYTFGSGTRLTVV.

V and J are TRBV7-9 and TRBJ1-1, with a tentative D call TRBD1 (6 bases). Trimming took 6 bases from V and 0 from J, leaving 14 bases between them. This CDR3 spans 15 amino acids. Germline assignment: CDR1 SEHNR and CDR2 FQNEAQ (reference sequence). CDR3 nucleotide sequence: TGTGCCAGCAGGAGTGGACAGTCCATGAACACTGAAGCTTTCTTT. Translating it yields CASRSGQSMNTEAFF.

This chain joins TRBV19 and TRBJ1-2, with TRBD1 matching over 7 bases. The CDR3 is made up of 13 amino acids. Germline V gene sequence: CDR1 LNHDA, CDR2 SQIVND (reference sequence). Losses at the gene ends were 9 bases for V and 4 bases for J; bases not matched to a gene: 8. The CDR3 DNA is TGTGCCAGCAGACAGGGCGGGGGCTATGGCTACACCTTC. It is translated as CASRQGGGYGYTF.

The chain uses TRBV19 and TRBJ1-1; weak D call: TRBD1 (5 bases). The germline V gene encodes CDR1 LNHDA and CDR2 SQIVND (reference sequence). Trimming removed 5 bases at V and 8 bases at J, with 15 bases between. This CDR3 has 13 residues. CDR3 in DNA: TGTGCCAGTAGTCCCTTTCGGGGCCCCGAAGCTTTCTTT. Its translation: CASSPFRGPEAFF.

Turning to this clonotype: A much larger clonotype is one base distant, so this may be a read error. The V gene is TRBV5-5, the J gene TRBJ1-2, with unresolved D. Germline CDR1 SGHKS, CDR2 YYEKEE (reference sequence). Trimming removed 1 base at V and 4 bases at J, with 11 bases between. The CDR3 contains 14 residues. In DNA form, the CDR3 reads TGTGCCAGCAGCTTGTCCACTGGGAGCTATGGCTACACCTTC. Translating it yields CASSLSTGSYGYTF.

V is TRBV2 and J is TRBJ1-1; tentative D call: TRBD1 (5 bases). V lost 4 bases to trimming and J lost 1 base, with 16 bases between them. The CDR3 runs to 16 residues. Germline V CDR1 and CDR2: SNHLY, FYNNEI. The CDR3 reads CASSVWGVSPNTEAFF. Written as DNA, the CDR3 is TGTGCCAGCAGTGTCTGGGGGGTCTCACCGAACACTGAAGCTTTCTTT.

This rearrangement joins TRBV7-2 to TRBJ2-5, with 11 bases identical to TRBD1. J was trimmed by 1 base and V by 2 bases; bases with no gene match: 3. The germline gives CDR1 SGHTA, CDR2 FQGNSA. This CDR3 comprises 16 residues. The CDR3 spells CASSLSGQGAQETQYF. CDR3 bases: TGTGCCAGCAGCTTAAGCGGACAGGGGGCCCAAGAGACCCAGTACTTC.